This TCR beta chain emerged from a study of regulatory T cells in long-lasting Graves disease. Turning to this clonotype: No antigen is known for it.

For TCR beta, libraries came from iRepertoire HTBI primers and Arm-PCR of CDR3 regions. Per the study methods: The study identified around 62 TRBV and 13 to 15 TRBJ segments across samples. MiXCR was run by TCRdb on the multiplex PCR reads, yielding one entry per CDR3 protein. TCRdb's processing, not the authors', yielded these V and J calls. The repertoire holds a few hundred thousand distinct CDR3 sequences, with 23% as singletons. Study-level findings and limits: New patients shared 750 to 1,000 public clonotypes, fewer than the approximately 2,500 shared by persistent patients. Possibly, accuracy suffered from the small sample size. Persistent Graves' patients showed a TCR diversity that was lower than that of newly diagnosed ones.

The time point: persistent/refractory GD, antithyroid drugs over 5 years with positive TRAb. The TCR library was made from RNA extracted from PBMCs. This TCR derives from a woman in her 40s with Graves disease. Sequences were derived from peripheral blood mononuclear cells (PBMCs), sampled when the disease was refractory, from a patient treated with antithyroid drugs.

CDR3 coding DNA: TGCAGTGCTAGGAGAGGGGTGGATTATAATCAGCCCCAGCATTTT. Encoded protein: CSARRGVDYNQPQHF. The chain combines TRBV20-1 with TRBJ1-5, with TRBD1 as a possible D gene (5 bases). Germline CDR1 and CDR2: DFQATT and SNEGSKA (reference sequence). The CDR3 runs 15 residues. V shed 3 bases and J shed 4 bases, with 16 bases lying between them.